Below are 10 T cell receptor beta chains sequenced from a single sample in a study of shared clonotypes between healthy human individuals. Assay: immunoSEQ multiplex PCR; the TCRdb copy retains only in-frame clones and omits some. The data contain 2 million to 2.5 million clones, less than 95% of them seen just once; the ten biggest clones take up about 0.36%. The specimen was naive CD4+ T cells from PBMCs. Regarding subset: CD45RA+ positively selected. Receptor source: a man younger than 30 in good health. Some clones in this sample may be carry-over from other donors' samples.

The genes are TRBV6-6 and TRBJ2-1; TRBD2 agrees at 12 bases. The CDR3 is 16 residues long. The germline CDR1 and CDR2 sequences are MNHNY and SVGAGI (reference sequence). Germline trimming cut 6 bases from V and 7 bases from J; bases unmatched to any gene: 10. CDR3 amino acids: CASRRLAGVDFNEQFF. DNA of the CDR3: TGTGCCAGCAGGCGACTAGCGGGAGTAGATTTTAATGAGCAGTTCTTC.

This clone was detected a few times. This rearrangement joins TRBV2 to TRBJ1-2, with TRBD1 as a possible D gene (5 bases). V was cut by 5 bases and J by 4 bases, with 11 bases left in between. The CDR3 is 13 amino acids. Germline CDR1 reads SNHLY; CDR2 reads FYNNEI. CDR3 sequence: CASSTGPPYGYTF. The CDR3 DNA sequence: TGTGCCAGCAGTACGGGACCGCCCTATGGCTACACCTTC.

Regarding this clone: Additional DNA sequences in this sample encode the identical CDR3. The chain has TRBV5-1 and TRBJ1-5, with D possibly TRBD1 on 5 matching bases. Germline V gene sequence: CDR1 SGHRS, CDR2 YFSETQ. The CDR3 has 13 amino acids. V was trimmed by 4 bases and J by 4 bases, leaving 9 bases between them. The CDR3 region has the DNA TGCGCCAGCAGCCTGGGGGAGAATCAGCCCCAGCATTTT. Residues: CASSLGENQPQHF.

The chain joins TRBV28 to TRBJ1-1; weak D call: TRBD1 (5 bases). The CDR3 consists of 13 residues. Per germline, CDR1 MDHEN and CDR2 SYDVKM. Trimming removed 5 bases at V and 7 bases at J, with 14 bases between. CDR3 sequence (DNA): TGTGCCAGCAGTACAGGTCCTCCTGTTGAAGCTTTCTTT. The encoded protein is CASSTGPPVEAFF.

This CDR3 is CASSQQGIGEQYF. For the CDR3, the DNA is TGTGCCAGCAGCCAACAGGGAATCGGCGAGCAGTACTTC. The chain employs TRBV14 and TRBJ2-7, with D perhaps matching TRBD1 (5 bases). CDR1 is SGHDN, CDR2 FVKESK, per germline. Trimming removed 2 bases from V and 6 bases from J, with 11 bases in between. There are 13 residues in the CDR3.

J is TRBJ1-1 and V is TRBV5-6; possible D gene TRBD1, 5 bases. Germline assignment: CDR1 SGHDT and CDR2 YYEEEE. The V end lost 0 bases, the J end lost 1 base, and 10 bases lay between the germline ends. The CDR3 is made up of 15 amino acids. As DNA, the CDR3 is TGTGCCAGCAGCTTGGCAGGGTTGGGGAACACTGAAGCTTTCTTT. Amino acids: CASSLAGLGNTEAFF.

The genes are TRBV6-6 and TRBJ2-5; D gene unclear. The V end lost 8 bases, the J end lost 1 base, and 11 bases lay between the germline ends. The V gene's germline CDR1 is MNHNY and CDR2 SVGAGI (reference sequence). The CDR3 spans 13 residues. CDR3 sequence (DNA): TGTGCCAGCCTAAGGAGTGCCCAAGAGACCCAGTACTTC. Its translation is CASLRSAQETQYF.

Comment on this clone: The same CDR3 arises from other DNA sequences in this sample as well. This chain connects TRBV7-8 to TRBJ2-7, with TRBD2 matching over 8 bases. Germline V gene lookup returns CDR1 SGHVS and CDR2 FQNEAQ. Germline trimming cut 5 bases from V and 3 bases from J; bases unmatched to any gene: 9. The CDR3 has 15 amino acids. The CDR3 nucleotides read TGTGCCAGCAGCCCGTCGCCCAGCGGGAGCTACGAGCAGTACTTC. This encodes CASSPSPSGSYEQYF.

This clone was found a few times. The chain carries TRBV30 and TRBJ1-1; D remains ambiguous. Germline CDR1 GTSNPN, CDR2 SVGIG (reference sequence). Trimming left V 6 bases short and J 4 bases short, with 15 bases between. The CDR3 is 13 residues long. CDR3 bases: TGTGCCTGTAGGCGATGGGGAAGCACTGAAGCTTTCTTT. Its translation: CACRRWGSTEAFF.

The chain joins TRBV7-8 to TRBJ2-7, with D perhaps given as TRBD1 or TRBD2 (5 bases each). The germline V gene has CDR1 SGHVS and CDR2 FQNEAQ. CDR3 size: 15 residues. V lost 1 base to trimming and J lost 0 bases, with 10 bases between them. CDR3 loop: CASSLGGKYSYEQYF. CDR3 nucleotides: TGTGCCAGCAGCTTAGGGGGGAAGTACTCCTACGAGCAGTACTTC.